The 26 T cell receptor beta chains below were found in one sample sequenced in a study of blood T cell repertoires in COVID-19 (TCRdb year 2020). The library was generated by the immunoSEQ multiplex PCR assay. TCRdb retrieved this table from immuneACCESS and kept in-frame rearrangements only. Not all clones are present; in checked studies, unresolved V genes account for under half, and no reason is known for the remainder. The sample table shows over 250,000 clones, and 88% are seen once. Jointly, the top ten make up approximately 2% of the sample. Sequencing input: PBMCs or T cells enriched from blood (not recorded which). The origin of the receptors is a woman in her sixties in a cohort exposed to, infected with or recovered from COVID-19 (not recorded which).

The chain employs TRBV5-4 and TRBJ2-5; 9 bases agree with TRBD1. V lost 5 bases and J lost 4; bases outside the gene matches: 9. CDR1 is SGHNT, CDR2 YYREEE, per germline (reference sequence). This CDR3 spans 15 amino acids. The CDR3 sequence is CASSQGTGRGETQYF. CDR3 DNA sequence: TGTGCCAGCAGTCAAGGGACAGGGAGGGGAGAGACCCAGTACTTC.

The V gene is TRBV3-1 (or the pseudogene TRBV3-2), the J gene TRBJ2-7; 14 positions agree with TRBD2. Germline V CDR1 and CDR2: LGHDT, YNNKEL (reference sequence). After removal of 6 bases from V and 6 bases from J, the junction contained 7 bases not matched to a gene. This CDR3 is 15 amino acids long. In DNA form, the CDR3 reads TGTGCCAGCAGTTCCCGGACTAGCGGGAGGCCCGAGCAGTACTTC. Protein sequence: CASSSRTSGRPEQYF.

This clone occurred once. This sequence joins TRBV28 and TRBJ1-3; possibly TRBD1 for D (5 bases). Trimming took off 10 bases at V and 3 bases at J, with 16 bases between the two ends. Looked up from germline, CDR1 is MDHEN and CDR2 is SYDVKM. The CDR3 is 14 amino acids. The CDR3 region has the DNA TGTGCCACCTCCATGGGGGGAGGTGGAAACACCATATATTTT. Translated: CATSMGGGGNTIYF.

The genes are TRBV6-1 and TRBJ1-5; D unresolved. Germline CDR1 and CDR2: MNHNS and SASEGT. The CDR3 is 16 residues long. The V end lost 0 bases, the J end lost 0 bases, and 9 bases lay between the germline ends. CDR3: CASSEAGIYSNQPQHF. The CDR3 DNA reads as TGTGCCAGCAGTGAAGCTGGCATTTATAGCAATCAGCCCCAGCATTTT.

The chain has TRBV4-3 and TRBJ2-3; D remains unclear. The germline V gene encodes CDR1 LGHNA and CDR2 YSLEER. Trimming took off 0 bases at V and 6 bases at J, with 10 bases between the two ends. The CDR3 has 14 residues. The DNA for the CDR3 is TGCGCCAGCAGCCAAGATTTCGGAGAGGATACGCAGTATTTT. Translation: CASSQDFGEDTQYF.

J is TRBJ1-6 and V is TRBV6-5, with 8 bases matching TRBD1. Germline V gives CDR1 MNHEY, CDR2 SVGAGI. V was pared by 5 bases and J by 7 bases, with 7 bases of the junction left unmatched. This CDR3 spans 15 amino acids. DNA for the CDR3: TGTGCCAGCAGTCGAAGCAGGGGGCAAAATTCACCCCTCCACTTT. Protein sequence: CASSRSRGQNSPLHF.

The chain uses TRBV28 and TRBJ1-3, with D maybe TRBD1 (5 bases). The V gene's germline CDR1 is MDHEN and CDR2 SYDVKM. This CDR3 region has 16 residues. V was clipped by 5 bases and J by 0 bases, with 14 bases between them. Written as DNA, the CDR3 is TGTGCCAGCAGTGGGGCGCGGGGACGCTCTGGAAACACCATATATTTT. It yields the protein CASSGARGRSGNTIYF.

J is TRBJ2-7 and V is TRBV6-5; D is undetermined. CDR3 length equals 15 residues. Germline V CDR1 and CDR2: MNHEY, SVGAGI. The V and J ends lost 6 bases and 0 bases respectively, with 15 bases between them. This chain's CDR3 is CASSRKGLTSYEQYF. DNA of the CDR3: TGTGCCAGCAGCAGGAAAGGCCTCACCTCCTACGAGCAGTACTTC.

The genes are TRBV19 and TRBJ1-5; the D gene is possibly TRBD1 (6 bases). Germline lookup yields CDR1 LNHDA and CDR2 SQIVND (reference sequence). V was cut by 7 bases and J by 2 bases, with 12 bases left in between. CDR3 size: 14 residues. Here the CDR3 reads CASTRGLGNQPQHF. In DNA, the CDR3 is TGTGCCAGTACTAGGGGGTTGGGCAATCAGCCCCAGCATTTT.

The CDR3 spells CASSLTSRGHGYTF. CDR3 nucleotides: TGTGCCAGCAGTTTAACTTCCAGGGGTCACGGCTACACCTTC. The chain uses TRBV27 and TRBJ1-2; D may be TRBD1 (6 bases). V lost 2 bases and J lost 8, with 15 bases in between. CDR1 is MNHEY and CDR2 is SMNVEV in the germline V gene (reference sequence). This CDR3 is 14 amino acids long.

The rearrangement links TRBV19 to TRBJ2-5; D possibly corresponds to TRBD2 (5 bases). With 10 bases removed from V and 2 bases from J, the gap between germline ends came to 23 bases. Per the germline V gene, CDR1 is LNHDA and CDR2 is SQIVND (reference sequence). The length of the CDR3 is 16 residues. The CDR3 sequence: CATPLSPAGIQETQYF. The DNA of the CDR3 is TGTGCCACCCCCCTCTCCCCGGCCGGGATTCAAGAGACCCAGTACTTC.

The V call is TRBV28, the J call TRBJ1-6; a possible D gene is TRBD1 (5 bases). Trimming cost V 5 bases and J 10 bases, with 18 bases left between them. Germline V gene lookup returns CDR1 MDHEN and CDR2 SYDVKM. This CDR3 spans 15 amino acids. The CDR3 spells CASSPGGGVGSPLHF. The DNA for the CDR3 is TGTGCCAGCAGTCCCGGTGGAGGGGTAGGCTCACCCCTCCACTTT.

J is TRBJ2-7 and V is TRBV7-2, with 14 bases aligning to TRBD2. This CDR3 is 15 amino acids long. Germline V gene data show CDR1 as SGHTA and CDR2 as FQGNSA. The V and J ends lost 4 bases and 3 bases, in that order; junction bases with no gene match: 2. The CDR3 sequence: CASSSGLAGDYEQYF. DNA of the CDR3: TGTGCCAGCAGCTCGGGACTAGCGGGAGACTACGAGCAGTACTTC.

The chain couples TRBV2 to TRBJ1-2; a weak D match, TRBD1 (5 bases). The CDR3 has 14 residues. Germline V lookup: CDR1 SNHLY, CDR2 FYNNEI. V was trimmed by 4 bases and J by 3 bases, leaving 12 bases between them. CDR3: CASSGASGYYGYTF. The DNA of the CDR3 is TGTGCCAGCAGTGGTGCGTCAGGGTACTATGGCTACACCTTC.

This chain links TRBV5-1 with TRBJ2-2; 7 nucleotides align to TRBD2. Per the germline V gene, CDR1 is SGHRS and CDR2 is YFSETQ. Losses at the gene ends were 8 bases for V and 4 bases for J; bases not matched to a gene: 14. The CDR3 extends over 16 amino acids. The CDR3 region has the DNA TGCGCCAGTAAACCCGAGGCGGGAGTTGGCACCGGGGAGCTGTTTTTT. Protein: CASKPEAGVGTGELFF.

This clone occurred a few times. This sequence joins TRBV27 and TRBJ1-6; TRBD1 agrees at 11 bases. V shed 5 bases and J 6 bases; nucleotides not matched to a gene: 6. The CDR3 runs to 16 residues. Germline values: CDR1 MNHEY, CDR2 SMNVEV (reference sequence). The CDR3 DNA is TGTGCCAGCAGTCCCTGGACAGGGGGCGGTAATTCACCCCTCCACTTT. This encodes CASSPWTGGGNSPLHF.

This clone has just one count. CDR3 DNA: TGTGCCAGCTCACCACAGGTCGGATTAGGGGGCGAGCAGTACTTC. This sequence encodes CASSPQVGLGGEQYF. The J gene is TRBJ2-7, the V gene TRBV18; possible D gene TRBD1, 6 bases. The V gene lost 1 base and the J gene lost 6 bases, with 16 bases spanning the gap. Germline loops: CDR1 KGHSH, CDR2 LQKENI. This CDR3 is 15 amino acids long.

The rearrangement joins TRBV18 to TRBJ1-3, with 10 nucleotides matching TRBD1. Germline CDR1 reads KGHSH; CDR2 reads LQKENI. The V segment lost 6 bases and the J segment 7 bases; nucleotides outside the gene matches: 6. CDR3 length equals 14 residues. The CDR3 sequence: CASSVEDRGNTIYF. As DNA, the CDR3 is TGTGCCAGCTCCGTTGAGGACAGGGGGAACACCATATATTTT.

CDR3: CSVRGVITEAFF. CDR3 in DNA: TGCAGCGTTCGGGGGGTGATCACTGAAGCTTTCTTT. This chain links TRBV29-1 with TRBJ1-1, with a possible D match to TRBD1 (5 bases). This CDR3 has 12 amino acids. Germline loops: CDR1 SQVTM, CDR2 ANQGSEA. The V and J ends lost 5 bases and 4 bases respectively, with 11 bases between them. The variable domain in full, with the rest retrieved from reference TRBV29-1 and TRBJ1-1, is SAVISQKPSRDICQRGTSLTIQCQVDSQVTMMFWYRQQPGQSLTLIATANQGSEATYESGFVIDKFPISRPNLTFSTLTVSNMSPEDSSIYLCSVRGVITEAFFGQGTRLTVV.

The CDR3 nucleotides are TGTGCCAGCAGCCCCGCCCGATGGGGGAGGGCAACAGATACGCAGTATTTT. This sequence encodes CASSPARWGRATDTQYF. The chain is built from TRBV5-4 and TRBJ2-3; 7 bases map to TRBD2. This CDR3 has 17 amino acids. With V trimmed by 4 bases and J by 3 bases, 14 bases remained unmatched. Per germline, CDR1 SGHNT and CDR2 YYREEE (reference sequence).

The rearrangement uses TRBV27 and TRBJ2-1, with 12 bases matching TRBD2. The CDR3 is 18 residues long. CDR1 is MNHEY, CDR2 SMNVEV, per germline (reference sequence). V gave up 3 bases and J gave up 2 bases; unmatched junction bases: 8. The DNA for the CDR3 is TGTGCCAGCAGTTTGGTTCTAGCGGGAGGGCCAACCTACAATGAGCAGTTCTTC. This gives the protein CASSLVLAGGPTYNEQFF.

The chain is built from TRBV5-1 and TRBJ2-1, with 10 bases identical to TRBD2. There are 18 residues in the CDR3. Germline V lookup: CDR1 SGHRS, CDR2 YFSETQ. V lost 2 bases and J lost 2; bases outside the gene matches: 10. This CDR3 reads CASSLIKRTSGTYNEQFF. CDR3 DNA: TGCGCCAGCAGCTTAATTAAACGGACTAGCGGTACCTACAATGAGCAGTTCTTC.

V usage is TRBV19 and J usage is TRBJ2-7, with 8 bases matching TRBD1. The trim removed 5 bases at V and 1 base at J, leaving 7 bases unmatched. The CDR3 is 15 residues long. The germline V gene has CDR1 LNHDA and CDR2 SQIVND (reference sequence). CDR3 amino acids: CASSVHDRGSYEQYF. For the CDR3, the DNA is TGTGCCAGTAGTGTCCACGACAGGGGATCCTACGAGCAGTACTTC.

The V call is TRBV9, the J call TRBJ1-1; D is uncertain. Trimming stripped 1 base from V and 7 bases from J, with 11 bases between. The germline gives CDR1 SGDLS, CDR2 YYNGEE. The CDR3 has 13 amino acids. The CDR3 protein is CASSVTGLSEAFF. CDR3 nucleotide sequence: TGTGCCAGCAGCGTAACCGGGTTGAGTGAAGCTTTCTTT.

This chain uses TRBV24-1 with TRBJ2-1; D not certain. This CDR3 has 14 amino acids. Germline values: CDR1 KGHDR, CDR2 SFDVKD. V was clipped by 5 bases and J by 9 bases, with 16 bases between them. The chain's CDR3 is CATSVRVVSSEQFF. The CDR3 region has the DNA TGTGCCACCAGTGTACGGGTTGTATCTTCTGAGCAGTTCTTC.

This clone showed up just once. This chain links TRBV10-1 with TRBJ2-7; 7 nucleotides align to TRBD1. Trimming at V came to 6 bases and at J to 0 bases, leaving 2 bases not matched to a gene. This CDR3 region has 13 residues. In germline, CDR1 is WNHNN, CDR2 SYGVQD (reference sequence). The CDR3 DNA reads as TGCGCCAGCAGCGGGACAGTCTCCTACGAGCAGTACTTC. Its translation is CASSGTVSYEQYF.